This TCR beta chain is drawn from a study of cytomegalovirus exposure and HLA in healthy donors. PCR used 60 Vbeta primers and 13 Jbeta primers. Profiling relied on immunoSEQ multiplex PCR, and the TCRdb table lists in-frame clones only, not all of them. The sample lists approximately 100,000 clones; 65% to 75% were seen once. V dropped 5 bases and J dropped 9; count of bases not matched to a gene: 7. CDR3 length: 15 residues. Germline CDR1 is LNHDA and CDR2 is SQIVND (reference sequence). This TCR came from a middle-aged woman in good health and CMV-seronegative. This sequence joins TRBV19 and TRBJ2-1, with 13 bases lining up with TRBD2. The sample was PBMCs. Here the CDR3 DNA reads TGTGCCAGTAGTTATGGGACTAGCGGGATATTTGAGCAGTTCTTC. Translation: CASSYGTSGIFEQFF.